The clone carrying this T cell receptor (beta chain) was observed once. What it recognizes is unknown. This sample also contains other DNA sequences that code for the same CDR3. V was pared by 2 bases and J by 0 bases, with 11 bases between. CDR1 is MNHEY, CDR2 SVGAGI, per germline. The CDR3 is 15 residues long. This sample is drawn from a study of graft-versus-host responses after intestinal transplantation. Sequencing used immunoSEQ multiplex PCR; TCRdb keeps in-frame clones, though not all of them. This sample has around 55,000 clones, with more than 70% found just once. The chain is built from TRBV6-5 and TRBJ2-7; D possibly corresponds to TRBD2 (6 bases). Sequencing used unstimulated CD4+ T cells sorted from spleen or lymph node cells, obtained before transplant. This TCR was recovered from a human donor who was the organ donor for an intestinal transplant. The CDR3 here is CASSYLAGSSYEQYF. For the CDR3, the DNA is TGTGCCAGCAGTTACCTCGCCGGGAGCTCCTACGAGCAGTACTTC.